The next 9 T cell receptor beta chains were all read from a single sample in a study of Graves' ophthalmopathy and Graves' hyperthyroidism (dated by TCRdb to about 2018). Data came from an Illumina HiSeq 2000. For repertoire sequencing, the TCR beta CDR3 regions were amplified from RNA transcripts. The first round was an RT-PCR using HTBI primers with the Qiagen OneStep RT-PCR kit, and this first round was followed by a second-round multiplex PCR, then size selection and purification. TCRdb redid the processing of the public reads, applying fastp at Q25 and MiXCR, and retained in-frame beta chains. Merged by CDR3 protein, the rows form single entries marked with the most common genes and DNA. This sample has 240,000 or so distinct CDR3 sequences in its table, and 40% to 50% of those were observed once. Approximately 44% of the sample rests with the top ten. Sequenced input: peripheral blood. The origin of the receptors is an adult man with Graves' ophthalmopathy.

V usage is TRBV2 and J usage is TRBJ2-5; TRBD1 matches at 9 bases. CDR3 length equals 15 residues. CDR1 is SNHLY, CDR2 FYNNEI, per germline. J was trimmed by 4 bases and V by 6 bases; bases with no gene match: 9. As DNA, the CDR3 is TGTGCCAGCAGCTTGCCGGGACAGGGCCGAGAGACCCAGTACTTC. Its protein is CASSLPGQGRETQYF. The full variable domain, its missing parts supplied by reference TRBV2 and TRBJ2-5, is EPEVTQTPSHQVTQMGQEVILRCVPISNHLYFYWYRQILGQKVEFLVSFYNNEISEKSEIFDDQFSVERPDGSNFTLKIRSTKLEDSAMYFCASSLPGQGRETQYFGPGTRLLVL.

V gene TRBV2 combines with J gene TRBJ1-2; D gene unclear. Per germline, CDR1 SNHLY and CDR2 FYNNEI. CDR3 length equals 13 residues. The ends were cut back, 6 bases at V and 4 bases at J, with 12 bases in the middle. The CDR3 DNA is TGTGCCAGCAGCGTAGATTATGGCTATGGCTACACCTTC. It encodes CASSVDYGYGYTF.

This clonotype has a single count. V usage is TRBV5-5 and J usage is TRBJ1-2, with D unclear. This CDR3 comprises 14 residues. Trimming left V 1 base short and J 4 bases short, with 11 bases between. In germline, CDR1 is SGHKS, CDR2 YYEKEE (reference sequence). The CDR3 sequence is CASSLIGLPYGYTF. The DNA of the CDR3 is TGTGCCAGCAGCTTGATAGGGCTTCCCTATGGCTACACCTTC.

The chain couples TRBV4-1 to TRBJ1-4; D perhaps matches TRBD1 (5 bases). CDR1 and CDR2 from the germline V gene are MGHRA and YSYEKL. The ends were cut back, 2 bases at V and 1 base at J, with 11 bases in the middle. The CDR3 is 16 residues long. CDR3 sequence reads: CASSQPTGGTNEKLFF. CDR3 nucleotide sequence: TGCGCCAGCAGCCAACCGACGGGGGGAACTAATGAAAAACTGTTTTTT.

The chain links TRBV24-1 to TRBJ2-2, with TRBD1 matching over 8 bases. The CDR3 spans 16 residues. Germline trimming cut 7 bases from V and 6 bases from J; bases unmatched to any gene: 12. Germline values: CDR1 KGHDR, CDR2 SFDVKD. CDR3 in amino acids: CATSPRSTGGAGELFF. The CDR3 DNA sequence: TGTGCCACCAGCCCCCGTAGTACAGGGGGTGCCGGGGAGCTGTTTTTT.

This clonotype was observed a few times. This rearrangement joins TRBV12-3 or TRBV12-4 to TRBJ1-4; no definite D call. The V gene lost 6 bases and the J gene lost 5 bases, with 7 bases spanning the gap. The CDR3 is 12 residues long. CDR3 coding DNA: TGTGCCAGCAGCCAGACGAATGAAAAACTGTTTTTT. Protein sequence: CASSQTNEKLFF.

The CDR3 reads CASSQVRGGVQETQYF. The CDR3 nucleotides read TGTGCCAGCAGCCAAGTCCGCGGGGGGGTACAAGAGACCCAGTACTTC. This rearrangement joins TRBV7-3 to TRBJ2-5; 9 bases are a match to TRBD2. J lost 2 bases, V lost 5 bases, and 9 bases had no gene match. The V gene's germline CDR1 is SGHTA and CDR2 FQGTGA. The CDR3 contains 16 residues.

This clonotype has only a few counts. This chain connects TRBV7-8 to TRBJ1-5, with 7 bases fitting TRBD1. V was pared by 8 bases and J by 3 bases, with 7 bases of the junction left unmatched. CDR3 length equals 14 residues. Germline CDR1 is SGHVS and CDR2 is FQNEAQ. CDR3 nucleotide sequence: TGTGCCAGCGGGGACAGACATTCCAATCAGCCCCAGCATTTT. Translation gives CASGDRHSNQPQHF. Full variable domain (remainder filled in from reference TRBV7-8 and TRBJ1-5): GAGVSQSPRYKVAKRGQDVALRCDPISGHVSLFWYQQALGQGPEFLTYFQNEAQLDKSGLPSDRFFAERPEGSVSTLKIQRTQQEDSAVYLCASGDRHSNQPQHFGDGTRLSIL.

The rearrangement links TRBV7-2 to TRBJ2-5; 11 bases map to TRBD2. V lost 5 bases to trimming and J lost 11 bases; unmatched junction nucleotides: 13. CDR3 length equals 15 residues. Germline V gene sequence: CDR1 SGHTA, CDR2 FQGNSA. The CDR3 here is CASSRTSGYAGEQYF. CDR3 sequence (DNA): TGTGCCAGCAGCCGGACTAGCGGGTATGCGGGTGAGCAGTACTTC.